This record concerns one TCR beta chain sequence. Its antigen remains unknown. This specimen comes from a study of graft-versus-host responses after intestinal transplantation. Study in general: Multivisceral, liver-intestinal, or isolated intestinal grafts went to recipients. Among the recipients, all got anti-thymocyte globulin induction and then tacrolimus and steroids for about 3 years. Study-wide results and caveats: Allografts from individuals with graft-donor T cell macrochimerism displayed high graft-versus-host to host-versus-graft clonal ratios. Marrow from the recipient contained GvH clones, some of which had appeared first in ileum or blood.

CDR3 length: 14 amino acids. The V end lost 1 base, the J end lost 5 bases, and 11 bases lay between the germline ends. Germline V gene data show CDR1 as SGHTA and CDR2 as FQGNSA. The assay was immunoSEQ multiplex PCR, and TCRdb's table has in-frame clones only and misses some. The repertoire has around 110,000 clones, approximately 90% of them found once; the top ten carry over 0.15%. This material consisted of unstimulated CD4+ T cells sorted from spleen or lymph node cells, taken before intestinal transplant. The receptor was isolated from a human donor who received an intestinal transplant. The rearrangement uses TRBV7-2 and TRBJ1-1; D is ambiguous. The CDR3 DNA follows: TGTGCCAGCAGCTTAGTTGAAGTCCGGACTGAAGCTTTCTTT. Amino acids: CASSLVEVRTEAFF.